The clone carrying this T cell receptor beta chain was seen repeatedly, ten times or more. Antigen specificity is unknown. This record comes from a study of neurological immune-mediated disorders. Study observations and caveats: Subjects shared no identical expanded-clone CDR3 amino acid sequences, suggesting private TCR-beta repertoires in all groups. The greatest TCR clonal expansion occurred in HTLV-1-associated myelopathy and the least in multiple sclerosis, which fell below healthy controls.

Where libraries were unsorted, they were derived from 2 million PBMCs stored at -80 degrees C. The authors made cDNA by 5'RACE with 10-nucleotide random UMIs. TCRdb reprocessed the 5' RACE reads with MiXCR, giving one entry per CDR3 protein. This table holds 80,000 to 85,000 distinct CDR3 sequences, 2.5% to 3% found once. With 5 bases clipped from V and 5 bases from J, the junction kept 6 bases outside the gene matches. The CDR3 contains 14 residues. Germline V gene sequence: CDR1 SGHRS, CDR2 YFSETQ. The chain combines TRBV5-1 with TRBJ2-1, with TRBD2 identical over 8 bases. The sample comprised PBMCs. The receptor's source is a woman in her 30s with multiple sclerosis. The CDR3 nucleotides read TGCGCCAGCAGTTCGGTCGGGAGGGACAATGAGCAGTTCTTC. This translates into CASSSVGRDNEQFF.